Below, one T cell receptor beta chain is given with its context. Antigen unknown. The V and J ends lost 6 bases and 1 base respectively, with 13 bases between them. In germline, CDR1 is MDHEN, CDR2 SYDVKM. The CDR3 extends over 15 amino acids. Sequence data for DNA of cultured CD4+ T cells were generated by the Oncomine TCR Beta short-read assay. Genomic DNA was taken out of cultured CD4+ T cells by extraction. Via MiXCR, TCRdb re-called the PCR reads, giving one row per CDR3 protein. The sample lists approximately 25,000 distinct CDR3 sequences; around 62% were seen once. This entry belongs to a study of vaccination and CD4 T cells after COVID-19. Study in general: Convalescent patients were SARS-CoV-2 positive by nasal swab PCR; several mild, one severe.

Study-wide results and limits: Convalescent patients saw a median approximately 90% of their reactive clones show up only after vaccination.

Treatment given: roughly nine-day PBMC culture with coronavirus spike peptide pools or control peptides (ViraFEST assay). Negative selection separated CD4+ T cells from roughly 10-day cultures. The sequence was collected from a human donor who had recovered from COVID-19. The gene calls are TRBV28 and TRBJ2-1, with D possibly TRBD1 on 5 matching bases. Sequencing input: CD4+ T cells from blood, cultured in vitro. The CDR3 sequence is CASSQDTLSYNEQFF. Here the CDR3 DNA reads TGTGCCAGCAGCCAGGACACATTATCCTACAATGAGCAGTTCTTC.